These T cell receptor beta chains were read from a single sample in a study of blood T cell repertoires in COVID-19. Clones were read by immunoSEQ multiplex PCR, and TCRdb kept only the in-frame ones, dropping some. The sample consists of about 150,000 clones, roughly 80% of them appearing once. Sequenced material: PBMCs or T cells enriched from blood (not recorded which). These receptor sequences come from a man aged 50-59 years who had recovered from COVID-19. Both conserved end residues are part of each CDR3.

J gene,CDR3 length,V gene,CDR3 protein
TRBJ2-3,17,TRBV7-3,CASSYGGTSGGAGTQYF
TRBJ2-2,15,TRBV29-1,CSVDATGGGDGELFF
TRBJ2-7,16,TRBV3-1/TRBV3-2,CASSQSSGGRSYEQYF
TRBJ2-7,15,TRBV24-1,CATSDSDRPRCEQYF
TRBJ2-7,15,TRBV5-6,CASSFRQGAGYEQYF
TRBJ2-1,15,TRBV4-1,CASSQDRTGGNEQFF
TRBJ2-3,13,TRBV10-3,CAISDRGLDTQYF
TRBJ1-5,13,TRBV11-2,CAGEGGFNQPQHF
TRBJ2-1,13,TRBV9,CASSVGTINEQFF
TRBJ1-3,15,TRBV3-1/TRBV3-2,CASSQDRGTGNTIYF
TRBJ1-1,13,TRBV7-3,CASRASRDTEAFF
TRBJ2-1,14,TRBV29-1,CSVVGGRSYNEQFF
TRBJ2-2,16,TRBV5-4,CASSRPGDRGTGELFF
TRBJ1-2,14,TRBV3-1/TRBV3-2,CASSHRGTGDVGTF
TRBJ1-2,18,TRBV11-3,CASSLVVGQVGWGYGYTF
TRBJ2-6,13,TRBV7-9,CASAQGGANVLTF